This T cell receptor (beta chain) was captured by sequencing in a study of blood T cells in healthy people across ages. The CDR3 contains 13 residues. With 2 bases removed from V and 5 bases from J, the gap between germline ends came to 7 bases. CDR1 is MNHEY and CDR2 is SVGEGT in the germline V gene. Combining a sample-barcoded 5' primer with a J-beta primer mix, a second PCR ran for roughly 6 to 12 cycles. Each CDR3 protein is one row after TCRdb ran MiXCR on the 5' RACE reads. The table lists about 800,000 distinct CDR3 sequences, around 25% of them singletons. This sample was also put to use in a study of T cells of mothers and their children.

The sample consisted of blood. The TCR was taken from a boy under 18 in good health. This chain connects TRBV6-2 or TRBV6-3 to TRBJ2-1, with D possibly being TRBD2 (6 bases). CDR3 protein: CASSYRENNEQFF. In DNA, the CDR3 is TGTGCCAGCAGTTACCGGGAGAACAATGAGCAGTTCTTC.